This T cell receptor (beta chain) was sequenced during a study of beta chain features in type 1 diabetes. Findings of the study overall: Significant though moderate, a shortening of TCRB CDR3s appeared in all four CD4+ subsets of Type 1 diabetes patients.

A sort by CD45RO/CCR7/CD25/CD127/CD95/CD27 yielded CD4+ naive, central memory, regulatory and stem cell-like memory cells. Trimming stripped 5 bases from V and 1 base from J, with 11 bases between. Germline loops: CDR1 SQVTM, CDR2 ANQGSEA. There are 13 residues in the CDR3. This clone was picked up a small number of times. Its specificity is not known. The whole isolated RNA underwent reverse transcription, so sequencing captured expressed TCRB transcripts. Roughly 3.5 million reads per sample were averaged for naive, central memory and regulatory samples. TCRdb's table, derived via immunoSEQ multiplex PCR, lists solely in-frame clones and lacks some. This table holds 550,000 to 850,000 clones, roughly 13% found once.

This receptor was obtained from a man in his late teens or twenties with type 1 diabetes. The chain couples TRBV29-1 to TRBJ1-1, with D unclear. Material for sequencing was naive CD4+ T cells from blood. The CDR3 bases are TGCAGCGTTTCCAGTGGTGGGAACACTGAAGCTTTCTTT. The encoded protein is CSVSSGGNTEAFF.